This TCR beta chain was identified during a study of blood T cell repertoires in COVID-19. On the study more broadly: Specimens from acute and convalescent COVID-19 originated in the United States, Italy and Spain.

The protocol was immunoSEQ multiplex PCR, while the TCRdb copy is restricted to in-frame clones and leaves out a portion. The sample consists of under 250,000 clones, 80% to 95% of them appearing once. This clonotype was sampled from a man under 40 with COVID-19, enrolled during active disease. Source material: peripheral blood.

CDR3 nucleotide sequence: TGTGCCAGCAGTTACGACGGGGCAGGGGGCACTGAAGCTTTCTTT. Protein product: CASSYDGAGGTEAFF. This chain uses TRBV6-5 with TRBJ1-1, with 7 nucleotides matching TRBD1. CDR1 MNHEY and CDR2 SVGAGI come from the germline V gene. V trimming: 2 bases; J trimming: 4 bases; junction bases outside the gene matches: 7. This CDR3 spans 15 amino acids.